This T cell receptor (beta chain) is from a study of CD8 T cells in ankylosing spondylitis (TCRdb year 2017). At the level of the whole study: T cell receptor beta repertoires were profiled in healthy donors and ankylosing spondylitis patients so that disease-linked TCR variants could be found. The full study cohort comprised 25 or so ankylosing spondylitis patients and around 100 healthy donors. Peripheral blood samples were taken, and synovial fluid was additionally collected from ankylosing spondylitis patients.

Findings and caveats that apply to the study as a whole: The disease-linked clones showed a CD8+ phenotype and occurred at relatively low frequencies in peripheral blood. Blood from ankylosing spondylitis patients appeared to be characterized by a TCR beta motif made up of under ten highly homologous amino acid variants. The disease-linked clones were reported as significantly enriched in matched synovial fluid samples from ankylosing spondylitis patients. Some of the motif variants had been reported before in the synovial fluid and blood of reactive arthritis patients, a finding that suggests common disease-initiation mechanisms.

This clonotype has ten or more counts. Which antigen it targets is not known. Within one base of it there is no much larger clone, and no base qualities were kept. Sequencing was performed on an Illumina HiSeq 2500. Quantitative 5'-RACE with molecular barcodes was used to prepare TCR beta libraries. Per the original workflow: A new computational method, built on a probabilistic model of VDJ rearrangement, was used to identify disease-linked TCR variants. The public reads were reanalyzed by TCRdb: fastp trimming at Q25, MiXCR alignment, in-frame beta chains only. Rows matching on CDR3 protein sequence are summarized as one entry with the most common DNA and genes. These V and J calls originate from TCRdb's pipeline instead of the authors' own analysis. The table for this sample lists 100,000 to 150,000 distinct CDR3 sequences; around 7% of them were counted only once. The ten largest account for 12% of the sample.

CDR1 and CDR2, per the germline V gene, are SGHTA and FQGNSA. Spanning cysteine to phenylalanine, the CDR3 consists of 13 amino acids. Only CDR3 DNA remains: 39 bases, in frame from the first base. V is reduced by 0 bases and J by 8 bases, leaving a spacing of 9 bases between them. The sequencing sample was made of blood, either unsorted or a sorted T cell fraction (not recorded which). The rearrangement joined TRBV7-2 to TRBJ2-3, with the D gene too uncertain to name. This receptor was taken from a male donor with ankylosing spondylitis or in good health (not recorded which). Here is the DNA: TGTGCCAGCAGCTTAGCAGGAGTGGGTACGCAGTATTTT. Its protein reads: CASSLAGVGTQYF. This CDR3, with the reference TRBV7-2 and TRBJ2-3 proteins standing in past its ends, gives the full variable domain GAGVSQSPSNKVTEKGKDVELRCDPISGHTALYWYRQSLGQGLEFLIYFQGNSAPDKSGLPSDRFSAERTGGSVSTLTIQRTQQEDSAVYLCASSLAGVGTQYFGPGTRLTVL.